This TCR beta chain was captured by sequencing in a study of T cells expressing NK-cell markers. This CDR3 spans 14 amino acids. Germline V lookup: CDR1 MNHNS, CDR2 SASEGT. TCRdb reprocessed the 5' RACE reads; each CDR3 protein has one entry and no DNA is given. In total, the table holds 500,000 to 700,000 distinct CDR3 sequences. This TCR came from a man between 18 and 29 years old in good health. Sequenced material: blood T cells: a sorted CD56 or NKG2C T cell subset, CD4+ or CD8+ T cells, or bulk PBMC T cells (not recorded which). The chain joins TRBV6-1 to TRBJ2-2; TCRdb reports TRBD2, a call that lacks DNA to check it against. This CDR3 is CASSEVSGTGELFF.